Listed below are T cell receptor beta chains from one sample, sequenced in a study of blood T cells in healthy people across ages. TCRdb re-derived calls from the 5' RACE reads in MiXCR, one entry per CDR3 protein. In the table there are 650,000 to 800,000 distinct CDR3 sequences, around two fifths of which are singletons. The material sequenced was blood. Receptors originate from a man between 60 and 70 years old in good health. Each CDR3 is given with its conserved first and last residue. A D gene is named only where the DNA matches it firmly. Clone size is stated in some rows and not others, as once, few, many or a class when expanded.

>TRBV15|-|-|TRBJ1-6
CATSRRMEGSPLHF
TGTGCCACCAGCAGACGGATGGAAGGATCACCCCTCCACTTT
>TRBV20-1|-|TRBD1|TRBJ2-7
CSAEGQRKDYEQSF
TGCAGTGCCGAGGGACAGAGAAAAGATTACGAGCAGTCCTTC
>TRBV4-3|-|-|TRBJ2-7
CASSQDHRRGSYNEQYF
TGCGCCAGCAGCCAAGATCATAGGCGCGGCTCCTACAATGAGCAGTACTTC
>TRBV27|-|-|TRBJ2-1
CASMSRSLPYNEQFF
TGTGCCAGCATGAGTCGGAGTCTCCCCTACAATGAGCAGTTCTTC
>TRBV11-2|-|TRBD2|TRBJ2-1
CASSLGGLLAGEQFF
TGTGCCAGCAGCTTAGGCGGCCTCTTAGCGGGGGAGCAGTTCTTC
>TRBV20-1|-|-|TRBJ1-4
CSAQRTEGEKLFF
TGCAGTGCTCAAAGGACAGAGGGAGAAAAACTGTTTTTT
>TRBV7-9|few|-|TRBJ2-1
CASSLARSGRGNNEQFF
TGTGCCAGCAGCTTAGCGCGATCGGGAAGGGGGAACAATGAGCAGTTCTTC
>TRBV2|-|-|TRBJ1-6
CASLRQGSPLHF
TGTGCCAGCCTCCGTCAGGGCTCACCCCTCCACTTT
>TRBV30|-|TRBD1|TRBJ1-5
CAWSGQGAKNNQPQHF
TGTGCCTGGAGCGGACAGGGGGCGAAAAACAATCAGCCCCAGCATTTT
>TRBV13|-|-|TRBJ1-1
CASSLGRGRLDTEAFF
TGTGCCAGCAGCTTAGGCCGCGGCAGGTTGGACACTGAAGCTTTCTTT
>TRBV6-5|few|-|TRBJ1-1
CASSYGAGVNTEAFF
TGTGCCAGCAGTTACGGGGCCGGAGTGAACACTGAAGCTTTCTTT
>TRBV3-1|-|TRBD1|TRBJ1-2
CASSRGGGQNYGYTF
TGTGCCAGCAGCCGCGGCGGGGGACAGAACTATGGCTACACCTTC
>TRBV28|-|TRBD2|TRBJ2-1
CASSLELAGYEQFF
TGTGCCAGCAGTTTAGAACTAGCGGGCTATGAGCAGTTCTTC
>TRBV4-3|-|-|TRBJ1-6
CASSQEPDRKSPLHF
TGCGCCAGCAGCCAAGAGCCGGACAGAAAGTCACCCCTCCACTTT
>TRBV18|once|-|TRBJ2-5
CASSPATAYNEQYF
TGTGCCAGCTCACCAGCCACAGCCTACAATGAGCAGTACTTC
>TRBV6-5|-|-|TRBJ1-2
CASGDPNYGYTF
TGTGCCAGCGGCGACCCTAACTATGGCTACACCTTC
>TRBV6-2/TRBV6-3|-|-|TRBJ2-5
CASSHNGETQYF
TGTGCCAGCAGTCACAACGGGGAGACCCAGTACTTC
>TRBV27|-|-|TRBJ2-7
CASSFDARYNEQYF
TGTGCCAGCAGCTTTGATGCCCGGTACAACGAGCAGTACTTC
>TRBV25-1|-|TRBD1|TRBJ2-1
CASTTGGTGEQFF
TGTGCCAGCACCACAGGGGGCACGGGTGAGCAGTTCTTC
>TRBV7-9|-|TRBD1|TRBJ1-6
CASSLTKKSGQGNSPLHF
TGTGCCAGCAGCTTAACTAAGAAGTCGGGACAGGGCAATTCACCCCTCCACTTT
>TRBV6-5|-|TRBD1|TRBJ2-1
CASSYGTGRANEQFF
TGTGCCAGCAGTTATGGGACAGGGAGGGCCAATGAGCAGTTCTTC
>TRBV4-3|many|TRBD1|TRBJ2-7
CASSPGTGAVYEQYF
TGCGCCAGCAGCCCCGGGACAGGGGCCGTCTACGAGCAGTACTTC
>TRBV5-1|-|-|TRBJ2-5
CASSQGFIQETQYF
TGCGCCAGCAGCCAGGGATTTATCCAAGAGACCCAGTACTTC